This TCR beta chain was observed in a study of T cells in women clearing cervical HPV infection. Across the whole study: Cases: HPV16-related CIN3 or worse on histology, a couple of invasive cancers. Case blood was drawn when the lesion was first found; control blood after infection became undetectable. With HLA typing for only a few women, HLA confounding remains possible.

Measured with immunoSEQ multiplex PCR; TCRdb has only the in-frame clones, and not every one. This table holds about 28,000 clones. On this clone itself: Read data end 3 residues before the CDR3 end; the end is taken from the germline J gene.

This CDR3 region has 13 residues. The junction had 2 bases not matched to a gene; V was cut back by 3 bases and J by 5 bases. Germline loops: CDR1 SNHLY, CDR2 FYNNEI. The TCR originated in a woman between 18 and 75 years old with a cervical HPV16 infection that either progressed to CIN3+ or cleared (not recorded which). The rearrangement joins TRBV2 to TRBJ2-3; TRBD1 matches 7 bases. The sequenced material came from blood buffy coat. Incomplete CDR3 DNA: TGTGCCAGCAGTGATACAGGGGTAGATACG. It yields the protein CASSDTGVDT. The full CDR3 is CASSDTGVDTQYF. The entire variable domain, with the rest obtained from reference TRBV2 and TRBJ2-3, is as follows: EPEVTQTPSHQVTQMGQEVILRCVPISNHLYFYWYRQILGQKVEFLVSFYNNEISEKSEIFDDQFSVERPDGSNFTLKIRSTKLEDSAMYFCASSDTGVDTQYFGPGTRLTVL.